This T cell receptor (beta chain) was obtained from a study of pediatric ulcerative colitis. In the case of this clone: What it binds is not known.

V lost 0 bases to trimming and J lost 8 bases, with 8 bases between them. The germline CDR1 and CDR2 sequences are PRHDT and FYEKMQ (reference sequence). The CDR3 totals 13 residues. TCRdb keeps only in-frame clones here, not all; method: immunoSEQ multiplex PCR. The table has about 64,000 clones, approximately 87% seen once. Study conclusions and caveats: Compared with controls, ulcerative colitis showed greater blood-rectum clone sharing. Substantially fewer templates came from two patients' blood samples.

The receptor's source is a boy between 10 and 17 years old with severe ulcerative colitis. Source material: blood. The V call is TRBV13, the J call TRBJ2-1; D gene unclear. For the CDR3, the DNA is TGTGCCAGCAGCTTAGGCCCCCTGGATGAGCAGTTCTTC. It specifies CASSLGPLDEQFF.